This TCR beta chain was found in a study of shared clonotypes between healthy human individuals. Regarding this clone: Its antigen remains unknown.

In CD8 memory, CD45RO+ cells were put together with CCR7-negative CD45RA+ TemRA cells. Study observations and caveats: Non-shared clonotypes had lower generation probabilities than clonotypes shared by all four sorted-subset donors. Clonotype sharing across several donors was observed for 4% to 6.5% of naive CD4 clonotypes.

The CDR3 is 14 residues long. The J segment lost 7 bases and the V segment lost 1 base, leaving 4 bases of the junction unmatched. Germline values: CDR1 LNHDA, CDR2 SQIVND (reference sequence). The run depth of the assay was deep. The method was immunoSEQ multiplex PCR; TCRdb's version includes in-frame clones alone and lacks a portion of them. There are 80,000 to 100,000 clones in the sample; 60% to 75% occur only once, and roughly 49% lies in the top ten. The gene calls are TRBV19 and TRBJ2-3, with TRBD2 identical over 8 bases. The sequenced sample consisted of memory CD8+ T cells sorted from blood. Stated subset: CD45RO+ cells pooled with CCR7-negative TemRA cells. This TCR derives from a young man in good health. The CDR3 coding sequence is TGTGCCAGTAGTATAGCGGGAGGGGCCTATACGCAGTATTTT. Residues: CASSIAGGAYTQYF.